The entry that follows covers one T cell receptor beta chain sequence. This sample was taken from a study of blood T cell repertoires in COVID-19. Study background: Sites in the United States, Italy and Spain provided acute and convalescent COVID-19 samples. From T cells, B-cell-depleted T cells, or PBMCs came the material, which was cDNA or gDNA.

V was trimmed by 5 bases and J by 4 bases, leaving 11 bases between them. In germline, CDR1 is LNHDA, CDR2 SQIVND (reference sequence). The CDR3 totals 13 residues. Per the original methods: Amplification from reference gene primers served as the basis for estimated nucleated cell counts. Repertoires were generated with immunoSEQ multiplex PCR, while TCRdb's copy carries only in-frame clones and drops some. D and trimming were read from the DNA, whereas the V and J calls and clone size are those reported in that table. This sample has roughly 350,000 clones; roughly 85% occur once, and the top ten carry approximately 3.7%.

The V call is TRBV19, the J call TRBJ2-5; possibly TRBD1 for D (6 bases). The sequenced sample was peripheral blood. The TCR was taken from a young woman with acute or convalescent COVID-19. The CDR3 region has the DNA TGTGCCAGTAGTGATGGGGGCAGAGAGACCCAGTACTTC. Residues: CASSDGGRETQYF.